The rows below give T cell receptor beta chains drawn from one sample of a study of shared clonotypes between healthy human individuals. The data were produced by immunoSEQ multiplex PCR, yet TCRdb's version contains in-frame clones alone and is incomplete. The data hold around 1.4 million clones, with just under 99% observed a single time. Sample: naive CD4+ T cells sorted from blood. Receptor source: a man between 25 and 39 years old in good health. Both conserved end residues are part of each CDR3. The D gene is left open where the match is weak.

d_call v_call cdr3_aa
TRBD2 TRBV5-6 CASSFYLAGDLSYEQYF
- TRBV20-1 CSAGWVEAFF
- TRBV5-1 CASSPTGLGYEQYF
- TRBV11-2 CASSLRGFTDTQYF
- TRBV12-2 CASRPPGTANTNYGYTF
TRBD2 TRBV30 CAWSVGTSSYNEQFF
- TRBV5-4 CASSLDSGVYNEQFF
TRBD2 TRBV14 CASSQAILAGTDTQYF
- TRBV2 CASSPSSYNEQFF
- TRBV7-9 CASTQPGSSYNEQFF
- TRBV4-3 CASSQGVSSAMPEQYF
- TRBV7-9 CASSFVTPDDTQYF
- TRBV27 CASSLDGGIANYGYTF
- TRBV29-1 CSVVWDYGYTF
- TRBV28 CASSPRGRQFF
- TRBV5-5 CASSFGTLTHYEQYF
- TRBV2 CASSDPQGSGELFF
TRBD1 TRBV28 CASSFLFPGQGNEQFF
TRBD2 TRBV2 CASTKAGGSYEQYF
- TRBV9 CASSAIPYNEQFF
- TRBV5-6 CASSYLGAGNQPQHF
TRBD2 TRBV5-1 CASSWGLAGGGEQYF
- TRBV6-5 CASTPRERNYGYTF
- TRBV27 CASSQDRRQYF
TRBD1 TRBV28 CASSLDRRPNYGYTF
- TRBV5-1 CASSSGGPTDTQYF
- TRBV18 CASSPDRLQTTDTQYF
- TRBV5-1 CASSLSGVKDTQYF
- TRBV6-5 CASSPPGQLYEQYF
TRBD1 TRBV28 CASSWGQGSNQPQHF
- TRBV6-9 CASVILGLGANVLTF
- TRBV2 CASRLDILNTEAFF
TRBD1 TRBV16 CASSQQGQGELFF
TRBD1 TRBV9 CASTQGQGEYNEQFF
- TRBV11-2 CASSRGLGYEQYF
TRBD1 TRBV5-1 CASSLVGQGSNTGELFF
TRBD1 TRBV13 CASSSRQGNQPQHF
- TRBV5-4 CASSPGTDEKLFF
- TRBV10-1 CASSGVAVWEQYF
TRBD2 TRBV5-1 CASSLGLAGGEQYF
- TRBV10-1 CASSKGTNQPQHF
- TRBV6-1 CASTTIQWGGYEQYF
- TRBV9 CASSVLSSYNEQFF
- TRBV6-5 CASSKGGFQFF
TRBD2 TRBV27 CASKRGTSVNTGELFF
TRBD2 TRBV11-2 CASSLLAGMQFF
- TRBV5-6 CASSWSLAAQFF
TRBD1 TRBV27 CASSLGIQGVRSYEQYF
TRBD2 TRBV29-1 CSVGGSGRAGVGDTQYF